This T cell receptor beta chain was sequenced for a study of blood T cells in healthy people across ages. General study points: Nothing was known about donor CMV status, and this possibly confounded expanded clonotype changes.

A second 7 to 11 cycle PCR used barcoded and J-beta primers. Every cDNA was tagged by a template-switch adaptor with 12 random nucleotides. A single record per CDR3 protein comes from TCRdb applying MiXCR to the 5' RACE reads. Here the sample spans roughly 1,500,000 distinct CDR3 sequences, roughly 45% being singletons. A word on this clonotype: Its antigen remains unknown.

Germline trimming cut 2 bases from V and 5 bases from J; bases unmatched to any gene: 6. The CDR3 loop spans 15 amino acids. Per germline, CDR1 MNHNS and CDR2 SASEGT. This TCR came from a woman between 18 and 29 years old in good health. Sequencing input: blood. V and J are TRBV6-1 and TRBJ2-1; 7 bases are a match to TRBD2. CDR3 sequence: CASSESGDFDNEQFF. DNA for the CDR3: TGTGCCAGCAGTGAAAGCGGGGACTTTGACAATGAGCAGTTCTTC.